This passage covers 25 T cell receptor beta chains from one sample sequenced in a study of blood T cells in healthy people across ages. Primed by a sample-barcoded 5' primer and a J-beta primer mix, a second PCR proceeded for about 6 to 12 cycles. MiXCR, run by TCRdb on the 5' RACE reads, gives a single entry per CDR3 protein. The table includes about 580,000 distinct CDR3 sequences, about 45% detected once. Material: blood. These receptors all stem from a man older than 75 in good health.

In this sample, this clonotype turned up a few times. The V gene is TRBV20-1, the J gene TRBJ2-4; D not resolved. Matching the DNA end better, TRBJ2-7 makes the J call doubtful. CDR1 and CDR2 from the germline V gene are DFQATT and SNEGSKA (reference sequence). The CDR3 is 12 residues long. CDR3 residues: CSARPSRYEQYF. The CDR3 nucleotides read TGCAGTGCTAGACCTTCGAGGTACGAGCAGTACTTC.

This clonotype occurred a few times. The rearrangement joins TRBV6-5 to TRBJ1-1, with D possibly matching TRBD1 (6 bases). The CDR3 runs 15 residues. V lost 0 bases to trimming and J lost 3 bases, with 11 bases between them. Germline CDR1 is MNHEY and CDR2 is SVGAGI. The CDR3 DNA follows: TGTGCCAGCAGTTACTCGGGGGGGCGAGACACTGAAGCTTTCTTT. Its translation: CASSYSGGRDTEAFF.

This clonotype turned up a few times. The chain employs TRBV2 and TRBJ1-4; no clear D gene. This CDR3 has 16 amino acids. Trimming stripped 8 bases from V and 0 bases from J, with 16 bases between. Germline V gene data show CDR1 as SNHLY and CDR2 as FYNNEI. The CDR3 reads CASRALDGATNEKLFF. The CDR3 nucleotides read TGTGCCAGCCGGGCTCTGGACGGTGCAACTAATGAAAAACTGTTTTTT.

Notes on this clonotype: The junction departs from the called germline gene at one end, perhaps through a read error. V usage is TRBV7-7 and J usage is TRBJ2-3, with TRBD1 matching over 8 bases. Germline V CDR1 and CDR2: SSHAT, FNYEAQ (reference sequence). This CDR3 has 14 amino acids. CDR3 sequence: CASSLGQGIDTQYF. In nucleotides, the CDR3 is TGTGCTAGCAGCTTAGGACAGGGCATAGATACGCAGTATTTT.

The gene calls are TRBV11-2 and TRBJ1-4; the match to TRBD1 covers 7 bases. The germline V gene has CDR1 SGHAT and CDR2 FQNNGV. The length of the CDR3 is 15 residues. V shed 5 bases and J 3 bases; nucleotides not matched to a gene: 6. CDR3 sequence reads: CASSTRQGANEKLFF. In DNA, the CDR3 is TGTGCCAGCAGCACAAGACAGGGTGCTAATGAAAAACTGTTTTTT.

The chain uses TRBV7-9 and TRBJ1-2; TRBD1 is a possible D gene (5 bases). This CDR3 comprises 15 residues. V was shortened by 5 bases and J by 3 bases, with 16 bases between the two germline ends. Germline lookup yields CDR1 SEHNR and CDR2 FQNEAQ (reference sequence). In DNA form, the CDR3 reads TGTGCCAGCAGCCCAGACAGTTTAGGGGACTATGGCTACACCTTC. It specifies CASSPDSLGDYGYTF.

The chain couples TRBV4-3 to TRBJ2-5, with D perhaps TRBD2 (6 bases). The CDR3 sequence is 15 residues long. Germline V gene data show CDR1 as LGHNA and CDR2 as YSLEER. V was trimmed by 0 bases and J by 5 bases, leaving 13 bases between them. CDR3 coding DNA: TGCGCCAGCAGCCAAGATCGGAGCGGGTGGGAGACCCAGTACTTC. Its protein product is CASSQDRSGWETQYF.

This chain joins TRBV7-2 and TRBJ1-2, with D hard to call. Trimming took off 4 bases at V and 4 bases at J, with 16 bases between the two ends. CDR1 is SGHTA, CDR2 FQGNSA, per germline. The CDR3 contains 15 residues. This CDR3 reads CASSSPPESAYGYTF. The CDR3 nucleotides read TGTGCCAGCAGCTCCCCCCCTGAGAGCGCCTATGGCTACACCTTC.

This sequence joins TRBV20-1 and TRBJ2-5, with a weak D call TRBD2 (5 bases). This CDR3 is 12 amino acids long. The germline V and J ends were trimmed by 6 bases and 3 bases, with 11 bases remaining between them. Germline values: CDR1 DFQATT, CDR2 SNEGSKA (reference sequence). In DNA form, the CDR3 reads TGCAGTGCCCGTCGGGGTGAAGAGACCCAGTACTTC. Its translation is CSARRGEETQYF.

In regard to this clonotype: At one of its ends the junction is not consistent with the germline gene, which may arise from a read error. The gene calls are TRBV12-3 or TRBV12-4 and TRBJ2-2; 9 bases are a match to TRBD1. The CDR3 runs 17 residues. DNA for the CDR3: TGTGCCAGCAGGAAGGGACGTAGGACAGGGGACACCGGGGAACTGTTTTTT. It encodes CASRKGRRTGDTGELFF.

This clonotype was counted a single time. This chain joins TRBV6-1 and TRBJ1-5, with a weak D call TRBD1 (6 bases). Germline CDR1 MNHNS, CDR2 SASEGT. The ends were cut back, 11 bases at V and 4 bases at J, with 18 bases in the middle. This CDR3 comprises 14 residues. Here the CDR3 DNA reads TGTGCCTCCCAAGTTGGGGGGCAGAATCAGCCCCAGCATTTT. Translated, it gives CASQVGGQNQPQHF.

The chain links TRBV7-3 to TRBJ1-1; TRBD1 might be the D (6 bases). Per germline, CDR1 SGHTA and CDR2 FQGTGA. The CDR3 covers 14 residues. V was trimmed by 4 bases and J by 2 bases, leaving 11 bases between them. The CDR3 DNA follows: TGTGCCAGCAGCTCCCCGGACAGTAACACTGAAGCTTTCTTT. Translating gives CASSSPDSNTEAFF.

This clonotype occurred a few times. This sequence joins TRBV20-1 and TRBJ2-1, with TRBD2 matching over 7 bases. V gave up 0 bases and J gave up 8 bases; unmatched junction bases: 10. Germline CDR1 reads DFQATT; CDR2 reads SNEGSKA (reference sequence). The CDR3 extends over 15 amino acids. DNA for the CDR3: TGCAGTGCTAGAGATGGCGGGAGTGTTATTGATGAGCAGTTCTTC. Translated, it gives CSARDGGSVIDEQFF.

This clonotype was recorded only once. The chain employs TRBV6-1 and TRBJ2-1; 8 bases align to TRBD1. Germline V lookup: CDR1 MNHNS, CDR2 SASEGT. The V and J ends lost 2 bases and 14 bases, in that order; junction bases with no gene match: 5. The CDR3 contains 12 residues. CDR3 sequence (DNA): TGTGCCAGCAGTGAAAGTTGGACAGGGAAGTTCTTC. It translates to CASSESWTGKFF.

Of note for this clonotype: The missing conserved phenylalanine or tryptophan at the end of this CDR3 makes a read error likely. The chain carries TRBV29-1 and TRBJ2-7, with 9 nucleotides matching TRBD1. Germline CDR1 reads SQVTM; CDR2 reads ANQGSEA. The V and J ends lost 3 bases and 2 bases, in that order; junction bases with no gene match: 2. The CDR3 runs 13 residues. CDR3 amino acids: CSVDGTGTYEQYL. CDR3 bases: TGCAGCGTTGACGGGACAGGGACCTACGAGCAGTACTTG.

With regard to this clonotype: A junction boundary mismatches the germline segment, possibly from a read error. The CDR3 DNA is TGTGTCAGCAGCTTAGTTGAGGGGTCAACCTACGAGCAGTACTTC. Translated: CVSSLVEGSTYEQYF. V gene TRBV7-2 combines with J gene TRBJ2-4; the D gene could be TRBD1 or TRBD2 (5 bases each). The DNA matches TRBJ2-7 better at its end, which makes the J call doubtful. The CDR3 has 15 residues. CDR1 and CDR2 from the germline V gene are SGHTA and FQGNSA.

In its sample, this clonotype was seen once. The genes are TRBV6-1 and TRBJ2-5, with 7 bases fitting TRBD2. The CDR3 is 15 residues long. Looked up from germline, CDR1 is MNHNS and CDR2 is SASEGT. Trimming removed 0 bases from V and 2 bases from J; junction bases left unmatched: 3. CDR3 in amino acids: CASSEALAHQETQYF. The CDR3, as DNA: TGTGCCAGCAGTGAAGCACTAGCGCATCAAGAGACCCAGTACTTC.

This clonotype was observed a single time. The J gene is TRBJ2-1, the V gene TRBV7-2, with D maybe TRBD2 (5 bases). Per germline, CDR1 SGHTA and CDR2 FQGNSA. With 6 bases removed from V and 0 bases from J, the gap between germline ends came to 12 bases. The CDR3 runs to 15 residues. CDR3 sequence reads: CASRLDGSSYNEQFF. CDR3 in DNA: TGTGCCAGCAGACTAGATGGAAGCTCCTACAATGAGCAGTTCTTC.

Only a few counts were recorded for this clonotype. This chain joins TRBV7-2 and TRBJ2-7; the match to TRBD1 covers 7 bases. Trimming at V came to 1 base and at J to 1 base, leaving 4 bases not matched to a gene. Germline-derived CDR1 and CDR2 are SGHTA and FQGNSA. This CDR3 has 15 residues. The CDR3 protein is CASSLGRGQSYEQYF. DNA of the CDR3: TGTGCCAGCAGCTTAGGTCGGGGACAGTCCTACGAGCAGTACTTC.

The table lists this clonotype with a count of one. The V gene is TRBV29-1, the J gene TRBJ2-1, with 10 bases aligning to TRBD2. The CDR3 covers 13 residues. Germline values: CDR1 SQVTM, CDR2 ANQGSEA. V was pared by 4 bases and J by 5 bases, with 2 bases of the junction left unmatched. The CDR3 DNA reads as TGCAGCGTTGTACTAGCGGGACACAATGAGCAGTTCTTC. Protein product: CSVVLAGHNEQFF.

The rearrangement joins TRBV10-3 to TRBJ1-2, with 8 bases that match TRBD1. The CDR3 extends over 15 amino acids. Trimming removed 2 bases from V and 6 bases from J; junction bases left unmatched: 8. Germline-derived CDR1 and CDR2 are ENHRY and SYGVKD. The DNA for the CDR3 is TGTGCCATCAGTGAGGCGGACAGGGTAGGCGATGGCTACACCTTC. Protein: CAISEADRVGDGYTF.

This clonotype has only a few counts. V and J are TRBV7-9 and TRBJ1-4; 7 bases map to TRBD1. CDR3 length: 16 amino acids. With V trimmed by 5 bases and J by 0 bases, 6 bases remained unmatched. Germline CDR1 and CDR2: SEHNR and FQNEAQ (reference sequence). The CDR3 DNA sequence: TGTGCCAGCAGCACGGGACAGAGCACAACTAATGAAAAACTGTTTTTT. Protein product: CASSTGQSTTNEKLFF.

At least ten counts were recorded for this clonotype. The chain links TRBV6-6 to TRBJ2-7; a possible D gene is TRBD1 (6 bases). Germline CDR1 is MNHNY and CDR2 is SVGAGI (reference sequence). The CDR3 contains 15 residues. Trimming took 6 bases from V and 1 from J, leaving 16 bases between them. CDR3 region: CASRTTGQFSYEQYF. The CDR3 DNA follows: TGTGCCAGCAGGACAACCGGACAGTTTTCCTACGAGCAGTACTTC.

CDR3 loop: CATSKGGLFYNEQFF. CDR3 nucleotide sequence: TGTGCCACCAGCAAGGGGGGGCTTTTCTACAATGAGCAGTTCTTC. The chain carries TRBV15 and TRBJ2-1, with D tentatively TRBD2 (7 bases). The CDR3 has 15 amino acids. The V and J ends lost 4 bases and 3 bases respectively, with 13 bases between them. CDR1 and CDR2 (germline): LNHNV, YYDKDF (reference sequence).

This clonotype has ten or more counts. The rearrangement joins TRBV15 to TRBJ2-5; D may be TRBD1 (5 bases). Trimming stripped 1 base from V and 3 bases from J, with 6 bases between. This CDR3 has 13 residues. CDR1 and CDR2 (germline): LNHNV, YYDKDF (reference sequence). The DNA of the CDR3 is TGTGCCACCAGCAGAGTAGGGGAAGAGACCCAGTACTTC. Protein product: CATSRVGEETQYF.